This TCR beta chain is drawn from a study of T-cell reconstitution after alpha-beta-depleted transplantation in children. General study findings and limits: As was reported, about two months after transplant, alpha-beta T cells came from several hundred expanded graft clones. At day 60, the high TCRbeta diversity found in some patients originated from recipient T cells and thymic progenitors that had survived. When one year had passed after transplant, most T-cell counts and diversity came from newly produced T cells.

About this clonotype itself: Its target is not known.

The TCRbeta library was prepared with unique molecular identifiers. TCRdb analysed the PCR reads with MiXCR anew, one entry per CDR3 protein. This table holds about 980,000 distinct CDR3 sequences, about 30% found once. V shed 6 bases and J 13 bases; nucleotides not matched to a gene: 8. This CDR3 has 11 amino acids. The germline V gene has CDR1 DFQATT and CDR2 SNEGSKA (reference sequence). This specimen consisted of PBMCs, mostly from graft donor cells, obtained 360 days after TCRalphabeta/CD19-depleted stem cell transplant. The clonotype originates from a boy less than two years old who had a stem cell transplant for SCID, so the T cells may come from the graft donor. V gene TRBV20-1 combines with J gene TRBJ2-3; 9 bases line up with TRBD2. The CDR3 DNA follows: TGCAGTGCGGCCGGCGGGACTAGCAAGTATTTT. Encoded protein: CSAAGGTSKYF.